The 25 T cell receptor beta chains listed next were all sequenced from one sample in a study of T cell changes during pregnancy in multiple sclerosis. Measured with immunoSEQ multiplex PCR; TCRdb has only the in-frame clones, and not every one. The sample records more than 55,000 clones, roughly nine tenths being singletons. Sample: peripheral blood, taken in the third trimester of pregnancy. Receptors originate from a female donor with multiple sclerosis, enrolled in a pregnancy study.

J is TRBJ2-1 and V is TRBV2; D is possibly TRBD2 (5 bases). V was cut by 5 bases and J by 5 bases, with 10 bases left in between. The CDR3 loop spans 13 amino acids. CDR1 SNHLY and CDR2 FYNNEI come from the germline V gene. This CDR3 reads CASSITRNNEQFF. The CDR3 DNA follows: TGTGCCAGCAGTATCACTAGAAACAATGAGCAGTTCTTC.

The V gene is TRBV7-2, the J gene TRBJ1-1; 7 positions agree with TRBD1. The V segment lost 5 bases and the J segment 5 bases; nucleotides outside the gene matches: 8. Germline CDR1 is SGHTA and CDR2 is FQGNSA. The CDR3 is 14 residues long. CDR3 coding DNA: TGTGCCAGCAGCCTGAGGGGGCAAAGTACTGAAGCTTTCTTT. Protein sequence: CASSLRGQSTEAFF.

V and J are TRBV2 and TRBJ2-3; no firm D call. The CDR3 consists of 14 residues. The germline V gene encodes CDR1 SNHLY and CDR2 FYNNEI. V lost 4 bases and J lost 2, with 10 bases in between. The CDR3 spells CASSVEKFTDTQYF. The CDR3, as DNA: TGTGCCAGCAGTGTAGAGAAATTCACAGATACGCAGTATTTT.

In the case of this clone: The same CDR3 also results from other DNA sequences found in this sample. V gene TRBV10-2 combines with J gene TRBJ2-7; 7 bases align to TRBD1. V was clipped by 0 bases and J by 2 bases; unmatched bases: 4. CDR3 length equals 15 residues. The germline V gene encodes CDR1 WSHSY and CDR2 SAAADI. The CDR3 sequence: CASSESNRGTYEQYF. For the CDR3, the DNA is TGCGCCAGCAGTGAGTCCAACAGGGGCACCTACGAGCAGTACTTC.

The chain recombines TRBV5-1 with TRBJ2-7; the match to TRBD2 covers 12 bases. With 4 bases clipped from V and 3 bases from J, the junction kept 8 bases outside the gene matches. The germline V gene encodes CDR1 SGHRS and CDR2 YFSETQ. The CDR3 is made up of 16 amino acids. CDR3: CASSPNLAGGSYEQYF. CDR3 nucleotide sequence: TGCGCCAGCAGCCCCAACCTAGCGGGAGGGAGCTACGAGCAGTACTTC.

The chain uses TRBV19 and TRBJ1-2; D not certain. CDR1 and CDR2 from the germline V gene are LNHDA and SQIVND (reference sequence). The V gene lost 10 bases and the J gene lost 5 bases, with 11 bases spanning the gap. The CDR3 runs to 11 residues. Here the CDR3 reads CAIQTGYGYTF. CDR3 nucleotide sequence: TGTGCCATCCAGACGGGGTATGGCTACACCTTC.

The chain uses TRBV5-4 and TRBJ1-1; D not resolved. Germline loops: CDR1 SGHNT, CDR2 YYREEE (reference sequence). The CDR3 sequence is 16 residues long. Trimming pared 4 bases from V and 1 base from J, leaving 17 bases between. The CDR3 spells CASSLGKAGKNTEAFF. DNA for the CDR3: TGTGCCAGCAGCCTCGGGAAGGCAGGAAAGAACACTGAAGCTTTCTTT. The full variable domain, rest sourced from reference TRBV5-4 and TRBJ1-1, is ETGVTQSPTHLIKTRGQQVTLRCSSQSGHNTVSWYQQALGQGPQFIFQYYREEENGRGNFPPRFSGLQFPNYSSELNVNALELDDSALYLCASSLGKAGKNTEAFFGQGTRLTVV.

V usage is TRBV28 and J usage is TRBJ2-7; 11 nucleotides line up with TRBD1. V shed 3 bases, J shed 6 bases, and the junction held 4 bases outside the gene matches. Germline V CDR1 and CDR2: MDHEN, SYDVKM. The CDR3 sequence is 14 residues long. CDR3 nucleotide sequence: TGTGCCAGCAGTTTGACCGGGACAGGGGGCGAGCAGTACTTC. It yields the protein CASSLTGTGGEQYF.

This chain joins TRBV14 and TRBJ2-3, with 7 bases lining up with TRBD2. The CDR3 consists of 13 residues. Germline V gives CDR1 SGHDN, CDR2 FVKESK. The V and J ends lost 4 bases and 6 bases, in that order; junction bases with no gene match: 4. CDR3 sequence: CASSPSGVDTQYF. The DNA of the CDR3 is TGTGCCAGCAGCCCAAGCGGGGTCGATACGCAGTATTTT.

The chain carries TRBV5-6 and TRBJ2-4; D is uncertain. The CDR3 consists of 15 residues. Trimming removed 4 bases from V and 0 bases from J, with 11 bases in between. Germline V gene data show CDR1 as SGHDT and CDR2 as YYEEEE. CDR3 in amino acids: CASSPEGVAKNIQYF. The CDR3 DNA sequence: TGTGCCAGCAGCCCAGAAGGAGTAGCCAAAAACATTCAGTACTTC. Drawing the rest from reference TRBV5-6 and TRBJ2-4, the complete variable domain is DAGVTQSPTHLIKTRGQQVTLRCSPKSGHDTVSWYQQALGQGPQFIFQYYEEEERQRGNFPDRFSGHQFPNYSSELNVNALLLGDSALYLCASSPEGVAKNIQYFGAGTRLSVL.

CDR3 in amino acids: CASSPLGSGANVLTF. CDR3 nucleotide sequence: TGTGCCAGCAGCCCCCTCGGCTCTGGGGCCAACGTCCTGACTTTC. This sequence joins TRBV2 and TRBJ2-6; D remains ambiguous. The V gene lost 6 bases and the J gene lost 0 bases, with 9 bases spanning the gap. The CDR3 extends over 15 amino acids. Germline CDR1 SNHLY, CDR2 FYNNEI.

The chain employs TRBV30 and TRBJ1-1; perhaps TRBD1 as D (6 bases). V was clipped by 3 bases and J by 0 bases, with 20 bases between them. The CDR3 is made up of 17 amino acids. Germline assignment: CDR1 GTSNPN and CDR2 SVGIG (reference sequence). CDR3 protein: CAWREYRLGGVNTEAFF. The CDR3 DNA follows: TGTGCCTGGAGGGAATACCGATTAGGGGGGGTGAACACTGAAGCTTTCTTT.

This CDR3 is CASSILGSPQHF. In DNA, the CDR3 is TGTGCCAGTAGTATACTCGGTTCGCCCCAGCATTTT. J is TRBJ1-5 and V is TRBV19; D unresolved. CDR3 length equals 12 residues. The V gene lost 2 bases and the J gene lost 9 bases, with 8 bases spanning the gap. The germline V gene encodes CDR1 LNHDA and CDR2 SQIVND (reference sequence).

V and J are TRBV7-9 and TRBJ2-2, with a possible D match to TRBD2 (5 bases). Germline V gene lookup returns CDR1 SEHNR and CDR2 FQNEAQ (reference sequence). This CDR3 region has 15 residues. V lost 1 base, J lost 4 bases, and 10 bases lay in between. CDR3 residues: CASSLVSGITGELFF. The CDR3 coding sequence is TGTGCCAGCAGCTTAGTCTCCGGGATCACCGGGGAGCTGTTTTTT. The full variable domain, completed using reference TRBV7-9 and TRBJ2-2, is DTGVSQNPRHKITKRGQNVTFRCDPISEHNRLYWYRQTLGQGPEFLTYFQNEAQLEKSRLLSDRFSAERPKGSFSTLEIQRTEQGDSAMYLCASSLVSGITGELFFGEGSRLTVL.

The rearrangement uses TRBV28 and TRBJ2-7; D unresolved. The germline V gene encodes CDR1 MDHEN and CDR2 SYDVKM. Deletions cut 8 bases from V and 5 bases from J, with 10 bases between. This CDR3 region has 11 residues. Here the CDR3 DNA reads TGTGCCAGCGGGCTATCAAACGAGCAGTACTTC. Amino acid sequence: CASGLSNEQYF.

This clone was detected only once. The V and J genes are TRBV2 and TRBJ2-2; D is possibly TRBD1 (6 bases). V was cut by 6 bases and J by 4 bases, with 15 bases left in between. Germline assignment: CDR1 SNHLY and CDR2 FYNNEI. The CDR3 is 15 residues long. The DNA of the CDR3 is TGTGCCAGCAGCCCCAGGCAGGGGACCACCGGGGAGCTGTTTTTT. Translation: CASSPRQGTTGELFF.

V gene TRBV27 combines with J gene TRBJ2-6; no firm D call. The germline CDR1 and CDR2 sequences are MNHEY and SMNVEV (reference sequence). Trimming shortened V by 0 bases and J by 0 bases, and 9 bases separated the two germline ends. CDR3 length equals 17 residues. This CDR3 is CASSLSQAISGANVLTF. DNA of the CDR3: TGTGCCAGCAGTTTATCCCAGGCCATCTCTGGGGCCAACGTCCTGACTTTC.

Here the CDR3 reads CASRETGSYNEQFF. The DNA of the CDR3 is TGTGCCAGCAGGGAGACCGGTTCCTACAATGAGCAGTTCTTC. The chain joins TRBV11-2 to TRBJ2-1; no definite D call. V was pared by 6 bases and J by 1 base, with 10 bases between. The CDR3 sequence is 14 residues long. CDR1 and CDR2 from the germline V gene are SGHAT and FQNNGV. Variable domain in full (rest from reference TRBV11-2 and TRBJ2-1): EAGVAQSPRYKIIEKRQSVAFWCNPISGHATLYWYQQILGQGPKLLIQFQNNGVVDDSQLPKDRFSAERLKGVDSTLKIQPAKLEDSAVYLCASRETGSYNEQFFGPGTRLTVL.

The gene calls are TRBV30 and TRBJ1-2; D gene ambiguous. Between the trimmed V and J ends, which lost 3 bases and 6 bases, there was a span of 11 bases. The germline CDR1 and CDR2 sequences are GTSNPN and SVGIG (reference sequence). The CDR3 is 12 residues long. DNA for the CDR3: TGTGCCTGGAGGTCGGGATTACATGGCTACACCTTC. It is translated as CAWRSGLHGYTF.

The rearrangement links TRBV27 to TRBJ2-5; 10 bases agree with TRBD2. The CDR3 extends over 15 amino acids. With V trimmed by 2 bases and J by 0 bases, 0 bases remained unmatched. Germline V CDR1 and CDR2: MNHEY, SMNVEV (reference sequence). CDR3 amino acids: CASSLGLADQETQYF. The CDR3, as DNA: TGTGCCAGCAGTTTAGGACTAGCGGACCAAGAGACCCAGTACTTC.

The genes are TRBV6-1 and TRBJ2-5; D is unclear. The CDR3 consists of 14 residues. Germline CDR1 and CDR2: MNHNS and SASEGT. V lost 4 bases, J lost 4 bases, and 13 bases lay in between. The DNA for the CDR3 is TGTGCCAGCAGTGTCGGATTGACGGGAGAGACCCAGTACTTC. Its translation: CASSVGLTGETQYF.

This chain connects TRBV5-4 to TRBJ2-1, with 9 nucleotides matching TRBD1. In germline, CDR1 is SGHNT, CDR2 YYREEE (reference sequence). The junction had 5 bases not matched to a gene; V was cut back by 0 bases and J by 4 bases. CDR3 length equals 16 residues. The CDR3 DNA reads as TGTGCCAGCAGCTTGGTGACAGGGGGAATTTACAATGAGCAGTTCTTC. Its protein is CASSLVTGGIYNEQFF.

This sequence joins TRBV28 and TRBJ2-5; no definite D call. V was clipped by 1 base and J by 2 bases, with 8 bases between them. Per the germline V gene, CDR1 is MDHEN and CDR2 is SYDVKM. This CDR3 has 14 residues. CDR3 bases: TGTGCCAGCAGTTTATCGCCTATTCAAGAGACCCAGTACTTC. As protein: CASSLSPIQETQYF.

The chain links TRBV6-6 to TRBJ2-7; D perhaps matches TRBD2 (6 bases). This CDR3 is built from 14 residues. Germline V lookup: CDR1 MNHNY, CDR2 SVGAGI (reference sequence). Trimming took off 2 bases at V and 2 bases at J, with 10 bases between the two ends. This CDR3 reads CASSYGGGPYEQYF. The DNA for the CDR3 is TGTGCCAGCAGTTACGGGGGAGGACCCTACGAGCAGTACTTC.

The genes are TRBV10-1 and TRBJ2-7, with 11 bases fitting TRBD2. V lost 11 bases and J lost 4; bases outside the gene matches: 13. Germline V gives CDR1 WNHNN, CDR2 SYGVQD (reference sequence). The CDR3 length is 15 residues. This CDR3 reads CAVRTSGLLRYEQYF. The CDR3 DNA reads TGCGCCGTCCGGACTAGCGGGTTATTACGGTACGAGCAGTACTTC.